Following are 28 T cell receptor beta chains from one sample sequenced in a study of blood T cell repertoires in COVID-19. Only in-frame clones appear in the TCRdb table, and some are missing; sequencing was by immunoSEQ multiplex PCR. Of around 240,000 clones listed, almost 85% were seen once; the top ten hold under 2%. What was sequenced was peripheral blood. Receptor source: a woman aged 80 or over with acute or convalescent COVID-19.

The CDR3 DNA reads TGTGCCAGCAGTTACTCGCGGCAGCCAGGGGATGGCTACACCTTC. Its protein is CASSYSRQPGDGYTF. This chain links TRBV6-2 or TRBV6-3 with TRBJ1-2, with a tentative D call TRBD1 (6 bases). In germline, CDR1 is MNHEY, CDR2 SVGEGT. V lost 0 bases to trimming and J lost 6 bases, with 14 bases between them. The CDR3 loop spans 15 amino acids.

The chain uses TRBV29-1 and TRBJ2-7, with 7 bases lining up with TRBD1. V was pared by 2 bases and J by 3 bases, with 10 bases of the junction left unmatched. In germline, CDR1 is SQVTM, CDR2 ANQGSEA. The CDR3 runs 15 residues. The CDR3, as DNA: TGCAGCGTTGAATCCCCCCGGGACAGATACTACGAGCAGTACTTC. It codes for CSVESPRDRYYEQYF.

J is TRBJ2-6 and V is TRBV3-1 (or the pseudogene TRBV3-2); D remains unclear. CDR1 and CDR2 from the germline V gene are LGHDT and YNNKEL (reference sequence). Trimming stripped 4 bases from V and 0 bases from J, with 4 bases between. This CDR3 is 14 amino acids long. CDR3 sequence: CASSRPSGANVLTF. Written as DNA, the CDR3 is TGTGCCAGCAGCCGGCCCTCTGGGGCCAACGTCCTGACTTTC.

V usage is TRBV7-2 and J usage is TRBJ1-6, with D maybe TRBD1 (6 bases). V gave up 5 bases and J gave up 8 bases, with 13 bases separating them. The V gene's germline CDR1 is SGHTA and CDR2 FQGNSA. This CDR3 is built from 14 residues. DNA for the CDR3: TGTGCCAGCAGCGTCGCCAGGGGAGATTCACCCCTCCACTTT. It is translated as CASSVARGDSPLHF.

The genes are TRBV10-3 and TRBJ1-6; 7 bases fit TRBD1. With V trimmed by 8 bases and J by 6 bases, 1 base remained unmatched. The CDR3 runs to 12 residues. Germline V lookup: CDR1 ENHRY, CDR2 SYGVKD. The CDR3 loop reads CAIGTVNSPLHF. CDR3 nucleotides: TGTGCCATCGGGACAGTTAATTCACCCCTCCACTTT.

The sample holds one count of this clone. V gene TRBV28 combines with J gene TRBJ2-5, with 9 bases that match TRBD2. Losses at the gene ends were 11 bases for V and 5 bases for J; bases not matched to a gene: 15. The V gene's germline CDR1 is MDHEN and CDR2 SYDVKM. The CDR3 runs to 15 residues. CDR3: CAYGRSSGERETQYF. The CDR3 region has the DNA TGTGCCTATGGCAGGTCTAGCGGGGAGAGGGAGACCCAGTACTTC.

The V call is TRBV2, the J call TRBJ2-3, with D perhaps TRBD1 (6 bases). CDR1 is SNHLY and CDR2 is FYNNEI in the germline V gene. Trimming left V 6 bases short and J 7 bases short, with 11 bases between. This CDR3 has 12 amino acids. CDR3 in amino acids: CASRSQGNTQYF. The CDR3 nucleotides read TGTGCCAGCAGGTCACAGGGAAATACGCAGTATTTT.

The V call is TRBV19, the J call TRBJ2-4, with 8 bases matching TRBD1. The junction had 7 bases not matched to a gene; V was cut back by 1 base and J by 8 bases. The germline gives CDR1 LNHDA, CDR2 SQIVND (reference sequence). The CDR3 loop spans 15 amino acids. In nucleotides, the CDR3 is TGTGCCAGTAGTATAGGGACAGGGTACTGGGACATTCAGTACTTC. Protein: CASSIGTGYWDIQYF. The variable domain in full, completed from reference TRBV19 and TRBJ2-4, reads DGGITQSPKYLFRKEGQNVTLSCEQNLNHDAMYWYRQDPGQGLRLIYYSQIVNDFQKGDIAEGYSVSREKKESFPLTVTSAQKNPTAFYLCASSIGTGYWDIQYFGAGTRLSVL.

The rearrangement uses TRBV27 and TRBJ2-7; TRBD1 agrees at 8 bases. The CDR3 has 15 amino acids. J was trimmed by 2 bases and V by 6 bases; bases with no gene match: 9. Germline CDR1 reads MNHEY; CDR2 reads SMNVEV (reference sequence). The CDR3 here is CASSQKTGVAYEQYF. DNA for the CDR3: TGTGCCAGCAGCCAAAAGACAGGGGTCGCCTACGAGCAGTACTTC.

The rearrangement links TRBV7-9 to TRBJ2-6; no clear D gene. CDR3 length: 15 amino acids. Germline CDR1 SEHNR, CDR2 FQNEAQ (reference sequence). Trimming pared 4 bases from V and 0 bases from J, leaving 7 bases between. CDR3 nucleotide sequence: TGTGCCAGCAGCTCCGCCAGCTCTGGGGCCAACGTCCTGACTTTC. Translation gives CASSSASSGANVLTF.

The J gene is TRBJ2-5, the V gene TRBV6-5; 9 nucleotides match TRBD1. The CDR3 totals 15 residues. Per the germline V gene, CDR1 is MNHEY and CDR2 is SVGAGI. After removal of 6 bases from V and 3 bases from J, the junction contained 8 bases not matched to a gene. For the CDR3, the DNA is TGTGCCAGCAGCCTTAGTGGGACAGGGAAAGAGACCCAGTACTTC. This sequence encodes CASSLSGTGKETQYF.

In DNA, the CDR3 is TGTGCCAGCAGCGTAGGCCCCGGGACCTACAATGAGCAGTTCTTC. Translation: CASSVGPGTYNEQFF. V is TRBV9 and J is TRBJ2-1, with D perhaps TRBD2 (5 bases). The CDR3 is 15 amino acids. Looked up from germline, CDR1 is SGDLS and CDR2 is YYNGEE. V dropped 0 bases and J dropped 2 bases, with 9 bases sitting between them.

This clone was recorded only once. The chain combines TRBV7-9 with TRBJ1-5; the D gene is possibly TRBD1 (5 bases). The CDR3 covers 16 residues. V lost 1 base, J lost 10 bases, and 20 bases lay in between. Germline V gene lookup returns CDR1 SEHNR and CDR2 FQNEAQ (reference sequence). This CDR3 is CASSLDGTGVGNPQHF. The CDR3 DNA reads TGTGCCAGCAGCTTAGACGGGACGGGGGTAGGTAATCCCCAGCATTTT.

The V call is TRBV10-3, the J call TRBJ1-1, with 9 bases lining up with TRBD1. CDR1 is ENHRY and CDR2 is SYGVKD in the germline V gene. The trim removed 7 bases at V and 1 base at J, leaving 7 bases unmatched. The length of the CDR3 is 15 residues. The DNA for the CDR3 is TGTGCCATCAAAGAACAGGGGGCATGGAACACTGAAGCTTTCTTT. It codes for CAIKEQGAWNTEAFF.

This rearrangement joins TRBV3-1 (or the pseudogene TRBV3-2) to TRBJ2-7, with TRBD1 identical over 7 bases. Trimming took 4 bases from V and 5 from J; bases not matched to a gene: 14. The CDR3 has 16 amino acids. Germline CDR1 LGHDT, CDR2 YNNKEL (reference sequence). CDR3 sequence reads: CASSRPGGVGLNEQYF. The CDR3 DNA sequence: TGTGCCAGCAGCCGACCAGGGGGAGTCGGCCTTAACGAGCAGTACTTC.

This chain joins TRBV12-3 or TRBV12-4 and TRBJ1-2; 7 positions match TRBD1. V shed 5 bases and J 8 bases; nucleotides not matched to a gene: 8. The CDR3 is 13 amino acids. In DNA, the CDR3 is TGTGCCAGCAGTCTCCGACAGGGCTGGGGCTACACCTTC. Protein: CASSLRQGWGYTF.

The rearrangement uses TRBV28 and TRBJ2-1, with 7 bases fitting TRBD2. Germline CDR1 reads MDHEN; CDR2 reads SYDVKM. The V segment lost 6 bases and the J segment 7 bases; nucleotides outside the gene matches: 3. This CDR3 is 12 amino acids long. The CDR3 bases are TGTGCCAGCAGGACTAGCTTAAATGAGCAGTTCTTC. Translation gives CASRTSLNEQFF.

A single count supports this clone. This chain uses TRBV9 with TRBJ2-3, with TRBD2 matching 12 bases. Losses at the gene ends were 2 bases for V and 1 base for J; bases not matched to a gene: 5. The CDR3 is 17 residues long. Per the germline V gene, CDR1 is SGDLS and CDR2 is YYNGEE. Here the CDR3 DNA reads TGTGCCAGCAGCGTCGGACTAGCGGGGAGCCGCACAGATACGCAGTATTTT. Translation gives CASSVGLAGSRTDTQYF.

The CDR3 reads CATSRDLAQGGIEELFF. DNA of the CDR3: TGTGCCACCAGCAGAGATTTGGCACAGGGTGGTATCGAAGAACTGTTTTTT. The chain joins TRBV15 to TRBJ1-4, with D possibly matching TRBD1 (6 bases). CDR1 and CDR2 from the germline V gene are LNHNV and YYDKDF (reference sequence). Trimming took off 0 bases at V and 12 bases at J, with 23 bases between the two ends. The CDR3 covers 17 residues.

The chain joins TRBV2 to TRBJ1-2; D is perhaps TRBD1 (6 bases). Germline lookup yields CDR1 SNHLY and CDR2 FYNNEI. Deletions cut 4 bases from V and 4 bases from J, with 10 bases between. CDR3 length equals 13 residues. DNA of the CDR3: TGTGCCAGCAGTGCAGGGGCTGGCTATGGCTACACCTTC. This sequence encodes CASSAGAGYGYTF.

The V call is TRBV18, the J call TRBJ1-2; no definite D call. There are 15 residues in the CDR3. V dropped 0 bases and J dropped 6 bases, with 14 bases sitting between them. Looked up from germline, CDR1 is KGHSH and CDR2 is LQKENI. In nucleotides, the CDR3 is TGTGCCAGCTCACCACCGTCGAAGAGGGTAGATGGCTACACCTTC. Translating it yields CASSPPSKRVDGYTF.

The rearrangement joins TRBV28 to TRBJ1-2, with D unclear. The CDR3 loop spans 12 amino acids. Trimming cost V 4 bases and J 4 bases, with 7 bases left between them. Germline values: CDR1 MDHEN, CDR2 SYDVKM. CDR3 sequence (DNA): TGTGCCAGCAGTTGGAGGACCTATGGCTACACCTTC. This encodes CASSWRTYGYTF.

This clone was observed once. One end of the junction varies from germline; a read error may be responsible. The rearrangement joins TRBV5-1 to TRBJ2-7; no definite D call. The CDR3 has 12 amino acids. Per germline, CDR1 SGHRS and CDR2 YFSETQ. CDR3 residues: CASSYDRLAESF. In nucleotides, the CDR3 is TGCGCCAGCAGCTACGATCGACTTGCGGAGAGTTTC.

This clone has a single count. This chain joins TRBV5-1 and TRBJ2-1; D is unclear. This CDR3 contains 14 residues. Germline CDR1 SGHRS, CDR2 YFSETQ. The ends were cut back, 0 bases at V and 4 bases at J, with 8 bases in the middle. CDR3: CASSLGGEYNEQFF. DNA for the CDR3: TGCGCCAGCAGCTTGGGCGGAGAATACAATGAGCAGTTCTTC.

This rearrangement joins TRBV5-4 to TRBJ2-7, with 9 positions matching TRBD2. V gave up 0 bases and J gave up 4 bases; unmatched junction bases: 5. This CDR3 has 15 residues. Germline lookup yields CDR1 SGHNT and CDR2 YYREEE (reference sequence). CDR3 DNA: TGTGCCAGCAGCTTGGCCGGCCTAGCGGGATACGAGCAGTACTTC. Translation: CASSLAGLAGYEQYF.

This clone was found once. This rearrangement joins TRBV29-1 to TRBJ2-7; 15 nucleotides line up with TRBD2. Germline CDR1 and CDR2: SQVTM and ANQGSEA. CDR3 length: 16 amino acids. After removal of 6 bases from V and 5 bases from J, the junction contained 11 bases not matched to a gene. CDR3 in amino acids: CSVAGLAGGQRDEQYF. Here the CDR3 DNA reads TGCAGCGTGGCCGGACTAGCGGGAGGGCAACGCGACGAGCAGTACTTC.

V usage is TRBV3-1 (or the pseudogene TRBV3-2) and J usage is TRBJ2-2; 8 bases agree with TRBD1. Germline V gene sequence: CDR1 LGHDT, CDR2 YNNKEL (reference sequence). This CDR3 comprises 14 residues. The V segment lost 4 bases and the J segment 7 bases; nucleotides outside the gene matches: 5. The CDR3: CASSLQGADGELFF. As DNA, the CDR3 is TGTGCCAGCAGCCTTCAGGGGGCTGACGGGGAGCTGTTTTTT.

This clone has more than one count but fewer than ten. CDR3 in amino acids: CASSQALGGAGELFF. As DNA, the CDR3 is TGTGCCAGCAGCCAAGCACTCGGCGGGGCCGGGGAGCTGTTTTTT. V gene TRBV3-1 (or the pseudogene TRBV3-2) combines with J gene TRBJ2-2, with D possibly TRBD2 on 6 matching bases. Trimming cost V 1 base and J 6 bases, with 12 bases left between them. There are 15 residues in the CDR3. Germline values: CDR1 LGHDT, CDR2 YNNKEL (reference sequence).